These 16 T cell receptor beta chains share one sample of origin, sequenced in a study of T cells in tuberculosis. Produced via immunoSEQ multiplex PCR; TCRdb's table is partial and in-frame only. The sample gives about 35,000 clones, less than 95% of which show up once; 6% to 8% is in the top ten. Source material: PBMCs. These receptor sequences come from a donor aged 10 to 29 with latent tuberculosis or without tuberculosis infection. Some clones in this sample may be carry-over from other donors' samples.

This rearrangement joins TRBV27 to TRBJ1-2, with TRBD1 identical over 7 bases. The length of the CDR3 is 14 residues. Unmatched junction bases numbered 5, after V lost 3 bases and J lost 4 bases. CDR1 is MNHEY, CDR2 SMNVEV, per germline (reference sequence). The CDR3 coding sequence is TGTGCCAGCAGTTTTCAGGGGGGCGGCTATGGCTACACCTTC. It specifies CASSFQGGGYGYTF.

V is TRBV27 and J is TRBJ2-7; 13 bases fit TRBD2. Germline CDR1 reads MNHEY; CDR2 reads SMNVEV (reference sequence). V lost 6 bases, J lost 6 bases, and 5 bases stayed unmatched. This CDR3 is 14 amino acids long. CDR3 sequence reads: CASRPGLAGAEQYF. CDR3 DNA: TGTGCCAGCAGACCCGGACTAGCGGGAGCCGAGCAGTACTTC.

The genes are TRBV7-9 and TRBJ2-4; TRBD2 agrees at 9 bases. The ends lost 5 bases at V and 0 bases at J; junction bases unmatched: 8. Looked up from germline, CDR1 is SEHNR and CDR2 is FQNEAQ (reference sequence). The CDR3 consists of 17 residues. CDR3 nucleotide sequence: TGTGCCAGCAGCCCTCCCCTAGCGGGACGAGCCAAAAACATTCAGTACTTC. Translated: CASSPPLAGRAKNIQYF.

The V gene is TRBV6-1, the J gene TRBJ2-1; TRBD1 matches 7 bases. J lost 6 bases, V lost 5 bases, and 4 bases had no gene match. The CDR3 runs to 13 residues. Per germline, CDR1 MNHNS and CDR2 SASEGT. This CDR3 is CASSFYRGNEQFF. The CDR3, as DNA: TGTGCCAGCAGTTTTTACAGGGGCAATGAGCAGTTCTTC.

The J gene is TRBJ2-1, the V gene TRBV13; 7 bases match TRBD2. The CDR3 has 14 amino acids. The junction had 11 bases not matched to a gene; V was cut back by 5 bases and J by 10 bases. Per the germline V gene, CDR1 is PRHDT and CDR2 is FYEKMQ (reference sequence). The DNA for the CDR3 is TGTGCCAGCAGCCAAGGACTAGAGCGTAACGAGCAGTTCTTC. As protein: CASSQGLERNEQFF.

The chain links TRBV2 to TRBJ1-1; maybe TRBD1 (5 bases). Germline V lookup: CDR1 SNHLY, CDR2 FYNNEI. Trimming removed 6 bases from V and 4 bases from J, with 12 bases in between. The CDR3 is made up of 13 amino acids. CDR3 in amino acids: CASRGGSRTEAFF. The CDR3, as DNA: TGTGCCAGCAGGGGGGGGTCTCGCACTGAAGCTTTCTTT.

CDR3 nucleotides: TGTGCCAGCAGTACTGGACAGGGTCTCGAAGGCTACACCTTC. Amino acid sequence: CASSTGQGLEGYTF. The chain is built from TRBV28 and TRBJ1-2, with 8 nucleotides matching TRBD1. Trimming removed 5 bases from V and 8 bases from J; junction bases left unmatched: 10. The length of the CDR3 is 14 residues. CDR1 is MDHEN and CDR2 is SYDVKM in the germline V gene.

The V call is TRBV18, the J call TRBJ2-1; 10 bases map to TRBD2. The V gene's germline CDR1 is KGHSH and CDR2 LQKENI. CDR3 length: 15 amino acids. V shed 4 bases, J shed 2 bases, and the junction held 2 bases outside the gene matches. The DNA for the CDR3 is TGTGCCAGCTCACAGGGGACTAGCGCCTACAATGAGCAGTTCTTC. Protein: CASSQGTSAYNEQFF.

The chain is built from TRBV19 and TRBJ1-1; the D gene is possibly TRBD1 (5 bases). With 2 bases removed from V and 9 bases from J, the gap between germline ends came to 10 bases. The length of the CDR3 is 12 residues. Germline V gene sequence: CDR1 LNHDA, CDR2 SQIVND (reference sequence). The CDR3 DNA reads as TGTGCCAGTAGTATACCGGGGGGTCAAGCTTTCTTT. Translation: CASSIPGGQAFF.

This clone was detected only once. The chain uses TRBV11-1 and TRBJ1-4; 7 positions match TRBD1. The trim removed 5 bases at V and 4 bases at J, leaving 19 bases unmatched. This CDR3 has 19 amino acids. Germline assignment: CDR1 SGHAT and CDR2 FQDESV (reference sequence). CDR3 region: CASSRSWLTRDSFNEKLFF. CDR3 bases: TGTGCCAGCAGCCGATCTTGGTTAACCCGGGACAGCTTTAATGAAAAACTGTTTTTT.

The chain links TRBV5-3 to TRBJ1-1, with 10 bases that match TRBD1. TRBV5-3 is an open reading frame whose function is uncertain. The length of the CDR3 is 16 residues. V trimming: 2 bases; J trimming: 6 bases; junction bases outside the gene matches: 10. The CDR3 sequence is CARSFRDRGNLPEAFF. The CDR3, as DNA: TGTGCCAGAAGCTTCCGGGACAGGGGAAACCTCCCTGAAGCTTTCTTT.

This clone was found a few times. The chain joins TRBV6-6 to TRBJ1-2; 8 bases fit TRBD1. Trimming at V came to 1 base and at J to 2 bases, leaving 6 bases not matched to a gene. Per the germline V gene, CDR1 is MNHNY and CDR2 is SVGAGI (reference sequence). CDR3 size: 16 residues. The CDR3, as DNA: TGTGCCAGCAGTTACTTCCCAGGGGGCGCAAACTATGGCTACACCTTC. This encodes CASSYFPGGANYGYTF.

The chain recombines TRBV2 with TRBJ2-1, with 7 bases that match TRBD1. With 5 bases clipped from V and 8 bases from J, the junction kept 15 bases outside the gene matches. The CDR3 consists of 16 residues. Germline CDR1 SNHLY, CDR2 FYNNEI. CDR3: CASSPNLLTGMDEQFF. CDR3 coding DNA: TGTGCCAGCAGTCCTAATTTATTGACAGGGATGGATGAGCAGTTCTTC.

V usage is TRBV7-8 and J usage is TRBJ1-4, with D tentatively TRBD1 (5 bases). This CDR3 contains 16 residues. V lost 1 base to trimming and J lost 0 bases, with 9 bases between them. CDR1 SGHVS and CDR2 FQNEAQ come from the germline V gene. As DNA, the CDR3 is TGTGCCAGCAGCTTAGGGCGGGGCTCAACTAATGAAAAACTGTTTTTT. It codes for CASSLGRGSTNEKLFF.

This chain links TRBV15 with TRBJ2-1; 9 bases fit TRBD2. CDR3 length: 15 amino acids. Germline assignment: CDR1 LNHNV and CDR2 YYDKDF (reference sequence). The ends lost 0 bases at V and 8 bases at J; junction bases unmatched: 5. The CDR3 reads CATSRDLAGRHEQFF. The CDR3 nucleotides read TGTGCCACCAGCAGAGACCTAGCGGGACGTCATGAGCAGTTCTTC.

The rearrangement uses TRBV6-1 and TRBJ1-5; 8 bases fit TRBD1. Germline trimming cut 10 bases from V and 7 bases from J; bases unmatched to any gene: 12. CDR3 size: 14 residues. CDR1 is MNHNS, CDR2 SASEGT, per germline. CDR3 sequence: CATWDRRLEQPQHF. DNA of the CDR3: TGTGCCACCTGGGACAGGCGCCTAGAACAGCCCCAGCATTTT.